This T cell receptor (beta chain) comes out of a study of a mutant IDH1 vaccine in newly diagnosed glioma. Looking at the study overall: Of treated patients, approximately 60% were men and approximately 40% women, averaging about 37 years. Receipt of radiotherapy, temozolomide, or both preceded the study, and most received both.

Generated by immunoSEQ multiplex PCR, the TCRdb table keeps only in-frame clones and is missing some. The table includes 35,000 to 40,000 clones, 60% to 85% detected once. Comment on this clone: The target antigen is unknown.

Time point reported: week 47, end of study. Every vaccination contained 300 ug of the mutant IDH1 20-mer peptide and was paired with topical imiquimod. Eight vaccine injections were given to patients in weeks 1, 3, 5, 7, 11, 15, 19 and 23. Findings and limits, study-wide: Pseudoprogression appears to have had no connection to changes in top peripheral T cell clonotypes.

V was clipped by 4 bases and J by 7 bases; unmatched bases: 7. This CDR3 contains 15 residues. Germline CDR1 LNHDA, CDR2 SQIVND (reference sequence). This sequence was found in a man aged 40-50 years with glioma. Sequenced material: PBMCs, taken from a glioma patient whose treatment included an IDH1 peptide vaccine. The chain combines TRBV19 with TRBJ1-6, with 7 bases that match TRBD1. DNA for the CDR3: TGTGCCAGTAGTACCGGCAGGGGGGCGAATTCACCCCTCCACTTT. Its protein product is CASSTGRGANSPLHF.